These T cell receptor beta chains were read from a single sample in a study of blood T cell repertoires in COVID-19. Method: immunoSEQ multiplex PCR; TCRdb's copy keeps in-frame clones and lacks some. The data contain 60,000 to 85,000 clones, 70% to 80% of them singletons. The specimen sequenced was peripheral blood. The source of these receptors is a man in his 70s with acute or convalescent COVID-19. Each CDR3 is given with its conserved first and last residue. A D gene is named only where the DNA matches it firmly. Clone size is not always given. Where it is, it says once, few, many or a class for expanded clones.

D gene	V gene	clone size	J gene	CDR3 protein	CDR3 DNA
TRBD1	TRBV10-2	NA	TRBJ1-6	CASRPGTGSPLHF	TGCGCCAGCAGGCCCGGGACAGGGTCACCCCTCCACTTT
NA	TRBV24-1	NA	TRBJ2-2	CATSNPGAGELFF	TGTGCCACCAGTAACCCAGGTGCCGGGGAGCTGTTTTTT
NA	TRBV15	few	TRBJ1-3	CATSFGSFGGNTIYF	TGTGCCACCAGCTTCGGGTCCTTCGGAGGAAACACCATATATTTT
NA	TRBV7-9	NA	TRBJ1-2	CASSSAGDNYGYTF	TGTGCCAGCAGTTCGGCGGGGGACAACTATGGCTACACCTTC
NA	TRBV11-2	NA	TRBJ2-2	CASSPGLPGTGELFF	TGTGCCAGCAGCCCCGGACTCCCGGGGACCGGGGAGCTGTTTTTT
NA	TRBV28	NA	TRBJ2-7	CASNKGGVSYEQYF	TGTGCCAGCAATAAAGGGGGGGTCTCCTACGAGCAGTACTTC
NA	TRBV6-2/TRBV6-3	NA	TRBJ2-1	CASSMAGYNEQFF	TGTGCCAGCAGTATGGCAGGGTACAATGAGCAGTTCTTC
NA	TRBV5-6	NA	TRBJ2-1	CASLRDSEEQFF	TGTGCCAGCCTCCGGGACTCCGAAGAGCAGTTCTTC
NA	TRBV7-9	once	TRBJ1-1	CASSLAGNTEAFF	TGTGCCAGCAGCTTAGCCGGGAACACTGAAGCTTTCTTT
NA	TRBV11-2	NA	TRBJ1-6	CASSLEQGVWSPLHF	TGTGCCAGCAGCTTAGAACAGGGTGTATGGTCACCCCTCCACTTT
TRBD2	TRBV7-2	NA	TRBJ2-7	CASSLAGTSDPHEQYF	TGTGCCAGCAGCTTAGCGGGGACTAGCGACCCCCACGAGCAGTACTTC
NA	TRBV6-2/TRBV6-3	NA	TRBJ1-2	CASSYSFRGDYGYTF	TGTGCCAGCAGTTACTCGTTCAGGGGCGACTATGGCTACACCTTC
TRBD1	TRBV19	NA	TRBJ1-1	CASSKIGTANTEAFF	TGTGCCAGTAGTAAAATAGGGACAGCGAACACTGAAGCTTTCTTT
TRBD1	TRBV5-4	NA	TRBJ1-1	CASSTGQGNTEAFF	TGTGCCAGCAGCACCGGACAGGGAAACACTGAAGCTTTCTTT
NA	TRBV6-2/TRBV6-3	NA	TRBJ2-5	CASSSMETQYF	TGTGCCAGCAGCTCCATGGAGACCCAGTACTTC
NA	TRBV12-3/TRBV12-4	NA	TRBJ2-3	CASSPRPVDTQYF	TGTGCCAGCAGCCCTAGACCTGTTGATACGCAGTATTTT
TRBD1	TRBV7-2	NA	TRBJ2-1	CASSSKTRQGRNEQFF	TGTGCCAGCAGCTCTAAAACTCGACAGGGTCGGAATGAGCAGTTCTTC
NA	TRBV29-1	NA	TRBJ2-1	CSVERQKMGYEQFF	TGCAGCGTTGAAAGACAGAAGATGGGATATGAGCAGTTCTTC
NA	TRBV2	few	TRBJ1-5	CASMRLGNQPQHF	TGTGCCAGCATGCGACTGGGCAATCAGCCCCAGCATTTT
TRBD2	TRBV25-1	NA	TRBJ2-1	CASSESGGRATYEQFF	TGTGCCAGCAGTGAATCGGGCGGGAGGGCAACCTATGAGCAGTTCTTC
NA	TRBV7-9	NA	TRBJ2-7	CASSGAGATYSYEQYF	TGTGCCAGCAGCGGAGCAGGGGCGACCTACTCCTACGAGCAGTACTTC
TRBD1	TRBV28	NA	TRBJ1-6	CASSPGGQAYNSPLHF	TGTGCCAGCAGTCCAGGCGGACAGGCGTATAATTCACCCCTCCACTTT
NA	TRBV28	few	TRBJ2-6	CASSFRYSGANVLTF	TGTGCCAGCAGTTTTCGGTACTCTGGGGCCAACGTCCTGACTTTC
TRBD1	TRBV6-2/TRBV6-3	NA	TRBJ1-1	CASSARQGTEAFF	TGTGCCAGCAGTGCCCGACAGGGAACTGAAGCTTTCTTT
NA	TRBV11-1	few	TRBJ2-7	CASSLGRANEQYF	TGTGCCAGCAGCTTAGGGAGGGCCAACGAGCAGTACTTC
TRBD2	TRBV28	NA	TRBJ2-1	CASSLSSGTSVYNEQFF	TGTGCCAGCAGTTTATCCTCCGGGACTAGCGTATACAATGAGCAGTTCTTC
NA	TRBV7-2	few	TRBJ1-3	CASSLQVDSGNTIYF	TGTGCCAGCAGCCTACAGGTAGACTCTGGAAACACCATATATTTT
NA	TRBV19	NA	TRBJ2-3	CASSIVPTDTQYF	TGTGCCAGTAGTATAGTCCCAACAGATACGCAGTATTTT